The 15 T cell receptor beta chains below all came from one sample that was sequenced in a study of blood T cell repertoires in COVID-19. Only in-frame clones appear in the TCRdb table, and some are missing; sequencing was by immunoSEQ multiplex PCR. This table has about 120,000 clones, almost 90% appearing once. Material for sequencing was peripheral blood. The receptors stem from a woman aged 55 to 70 with COVID-19, enrolled during active disease.

The chain links TRBV19 to TRBJ2-1; 7 nucleotides agree with TRBD1. Germline V gene data show CDR1 as LNHDA and CDR2 as SQIVND (reference sequence). This CDR3 comprises 13 residues. Trimming removed 5 bases from V and 7 bases from J; junction bases left unmatched: 5. CDR3 region: CASSLNRGNEQFF. The CDR3 DNA follows: TGTGCCAGTAGTTTAAACAGGGGTAATGAGCAGTTCTTC.

J is TRBJ2-7 and V is TRBV7-2; 9 nucleotides align to TRBD2. The ends lost 1 base at V and 5 bases at J; junction bases unmatched: 3. Germline V lookup: CDR1 SGHTA, CDR2 FQGNSA. This CDR3 region has 14 residues. This CDR3 is CASSLGGGGNEQYF. CDR3 DNA sequence: TGTGCCAGCAGCTTAGGCGGGGGGGGCAACGAGCAGTACTTC.

This clone occurred once. The gene calls are TRBV27 and TRBJ1-2; 8 bases map to TRBD1. The CDR3 is 16 residues long. Germline loops: CDR1 MNHEY, CDR2 SMNVEV (reference sequence). Unmatched junction bases numbered 12, after V lost 4 bases and J lost 5 bases. The chain's CDR3 is CASSSILQGGRYGYTF. CDR3 coding DNA: TGTGCCAGCAGTTCTATCTTACAGGGGGGTCGATATGGCTACACCTTC.

The V gene is TRBV7-2, the J gene TRBJ1-5; tentative D call: TRBD1 (5 bases). The CDR3 has 18 residues. V was clipped by 1 base and J by 5 bases, with 21 bases between them. Germline-derived CDR1 and CDR2 are SGHTA and FQGNSA. The DNA of the CDR3 is TGTGCCAGCAGCTTAGTCGGTGGGGGGACTGCCGGCCATCAGCCCCAGCATTTT. Residues: CASSLVGGGTAGHQPQHF.

The rearrangement links TRBV9 to TRBJ1-1, with TRBD1 matching 9 bases. The V segment lost 3 bases and the J segment 7 bases; nucleotides outside the gene matches: 7. The CDR3 extends over 14 amino acids. In germline, CDR1 is SGDLS, CDR2 YYNGEE. Here the CDR3 DNA reads TGTGCCAGCAGCGCTCGGACAGGGGCTGGTGAAGCTTTCTTT. The encoded protein is CASSARTGAGEAFF.

The genes are TRBV30 and TRBJ1-1, with no clear D. Germline lookup yields CDR1 GTSNPN and CDR2 SVGIG (reference sequence). Between the trimmed V and J ends, which lost 0 bases and 4 bases, there was a span of 9 bases. This CDR3 contains 13 residues. CDR3 DNA: TGTGCCTGGAGTGTAAATCATCCCACTGAAGCTTTCTTT. Protein product: CAWSVNHPTEAFF.

This chain joins TRBV7-9 and TRBJ1-2; 7 nucleotides line up with TRBD1. V lost 5 bases, J lost 1 base, and 7 bases stayed unmatched. Per germline, CDR1 SEHNR and CDR2 FQNEAQ (reference sequence). CDR3 length: 15 residues. The CDR3 loop is CASSPGTVFNYGYTF. The CDR3 region has the DNA TGTGCCAGCAGCCCGGGGACAGTTTTTAACTATGGCTACACCTTC.

This clone is a singleton in its sample. The rearrangement uses TRBV18 and TRBJ2-7, with 7 nucleotides matching TRBD2. Germline V CDR1 and CDR2: KGHSH, LQKENI. This CDR3 contains 13 residues. Trimming took 3 bases from V and 2 from J; bases not matched to a gene: 1. This chain's CDR3 is CASSPGTTYEQYF. The DNA for the CDR3 is TGTGCCAGCTCACCGGGGACTACCTACGAGCAGTACTTC.

The V call is TRBV7-2, the J call TRBJ1-5; no definite D call. Germline CDR1 SGHTA, CDR2 FQGNSA. V lost 2 bases and J 8 bases, leaving 10 bases between the germline ends. The CDR3 has 13 amino acids. The CDR3 sequence is CASSLNFREPQHF. For the CDR3, the DNA is TGTGCCAGCAGCTTAAACTTCCGGGAGCCCCAGCATTTT. The full variable domain, with the rest looked up from reference TRBV7-2 and TRBJ1-5, is GAGVSQSPSNKVTEKGKDVELRCDPISGHTALYWYRQSLGQGLEFLIYFQGNSAPDKSGLPSDRFSAERTGGSVSTLTIQRTQQEDSAVYLCASSLNFREPQHFGDGTRLSIL.

The rearrangement joins TRBV7-2 to TRBJ1-5; D is uncertain. Per germline, CDR1 SGHTA and CDR2 FQGNSA. V was clipped by 3 bases and J by 3 bases, with 12 bases between them. This CDR3 is 15 amino acids long. For the CDR3, the DNA is TGTGCCAGCAGCTTTCTTCTTGTCCCCAATCAGCCCCAGCATTTT. As protein: CASSFLLVPNQPQHF. Based on the CDR3 plus reference TRBV7-2 and TRBJ1-5, the full variable domain is GAGVSQSPSNKVTEKGKDVELRCDPISGHTALYWYRQSLGQGLEFLIYFQGNSAPDKSGLPSDRFSAERTGGSVSTLTIQRTQQEDSAVYLCASSFLLVPNQPQHFGDGTRLSIL.

V is TRBV7-9 and J is TRBJ1-5, with TRBD1 as a possible D gene (5 bases). There are 15 residues in the CDR3. Germline assignment: CDR1 SEHNR and CDR2 FQNEAQ (reference sequence). V shed 5 bases and J shed 4 bases, with 15 bases lying between them. For the CDR3, the DNA is TGTGCCAGCAGCCCCCAGGGTCCAGGGAATCAGCCCCAGCATTTT. Its protein product is CASSPQGPGNQPQHF.

The chain couples TRBV27 to TRBJ2-6; 9 bases agree with TRBD1. V lost 5 bases and J lost 0; bases outside the gene matches: 5. CDR1 is MNHEY and CDR2 is SMNVEV in the germline V gene (reference sequence). This CDR3 has 17 residues. The CDR3, as DNA: TGTGCCAGCAGTAAGGGGACAGGGCCCTCTGGGGCCAACGTCCTGACTTTC. Translation gives CASSKGTGPSGANVLTF.

This clone was seen a handful of times. J is TRBJ1-4 and V is TRBV6-5; perhaps TRBD1 as D (6 bases). Trimming removed 7 bases at V and 11 bases at J, with 20 bases between. The germline V gene encodes CDR1 MNHEY and CDR2 SVGAGI. The CDR3 is 14 residues long. CDR3 bases: TGTGCCAGCATAACAGTGACAGGCCCCGGTAAACTGTTTTTT. It is translated as CASITVTGPGKLFF.

In this sample, this clone turned up a few times. CDR3 residues: CASSLIRAGGTDTQYF. The CDR3 nucleotides are TGTGCCAGCAGCTTAATCCGGGCAGGGGGCACAGATACGCAGTATTTT. The chain is built from TRBV7-8 and TRBJ2-3; possibly TRBD1 for D (6 bases). Germline values: CDR1 SGHVS, CDR2 FQNEAQ. The CDR3 totals 16 residues. V was pared by 2 bases and J by 1 base, with 13 bases between.

V and J are TRBV11-3 and TRBJ2-5, with a tentative D call TRBD2 (6 bases). Trimming cost V 1 base and J 5 bases, with 14 bases left between them. CDR1 is SGHNT, CDR2 YENEEA, per germline. This CDR3 has 15 amino acids. CDR3: CASSLGGEAGETQYF. The CDR3 nucleotides are TGTGCCAGCAGCTTAGGGGGGGAAGCCGGGGAGACCCAGTACTTC.